The sequence of this TCR beta chain was determined in a study of blood T cells in healthy people across ages. V gave up 5 bases and J gave up 7 bases; unmatched junction bases: 9. Germline values: CDR1 SGHTA, CDR2 FQGNSA. CDR3 length: 17 amino acids. Study conclusions and caveats: CMV status of donors was not determined, possibly confounding expanded clonotype changes.

As regards this clonotype: Its antigen is undetermined.

A J-beta primer mix and a sample-barcoded 5' primer were used in a second PCR of roughly 6 to 11 cycles. TCRdb re-called the 5' RACE reads through MiXCR, storing one row per CDR3 protein. This table has about 1.8 million distinct CDR3 sequences, 49% appearing once. The study recruited healthy Caucasian donors from Russia who were aged about 6 to 100. Sample: blood. The clonotype was recovered from a woman aged 40 to 50 in good health. This sequence joins TRBV7-2 and TRBJ2-1, with TRBD2 matching over 15 bases. The DNA of the CDR3 is TGTGCCAGCAGCGCTCCGGGACTAGCGGGGGGCCGGAATGAGCAGTTCTTC. This sequence encodes CASSAPGLAGGRNEQFF.